One and the same sample provided the 20 T cell receptor beta chains below, sequenced in a study of T cell responses to AZD1222 COVID-19 vaccine. Using immunoSEQ multiplex PCR, the repertoire was profiled, and TCRdb retains in-frame clones only, with some absent. This sample has some 97,000 clones, with around 87% found just once. Sequenced material: peripheral blood, taken on day 0 of AZD1222 vaccination. These receptors all come from an adult in good health.

The genes are TRBV9 and TRBJ1-2; D is undetermined. This CDR3 comprises 15 residues. V lost 3 bases and J lost 4, with 16 bases in between. Germline V CDR1 and CDR2: SGDLS, YYNGEE. The CDR3 nucleotides read TGTGCCAGCAGCGCCGTGGGTGATGAGAGCTATGGCTACACCTTC. Amino acids: CASSAVGDESYGYTF.

The chain employs TRBV6-5 and TRBJ1-2; D unclear. This CDR3 is built from 14 residues. Germline values: CDR1 MNHEY, CDR2 SVGAGI. Trimming pared 7 bases from V and 5 bases from J, leaving 17 bases between. This CDR3 reads CASTLPGPSYGYTF. CDR3 DNA: TGTGCCAGCACCCTGCCGGGTCCGTCTTATGGCTACACCTTC.

This rearrangement joins TRBV12-5 to TRBJ2-3; 7 bases align to TRBD1. The CDR3 extends over 19 amino acids. The V gene end was trimmed by 2 bases and the J gene end by 3 bases; junction bases not matched to a gene: 17. Germline CDR1 is LGHNT and CDR2 is FRNRAP. CDR3 sequence reads: CASGLPRQGWSGGTDTQYF. In nucleotides, the CDR3 is TGTGCTAGTGGTTTGCCCCGACAGGGTTGGTCAGGGGGTACAGATACGCAGTATTTT.

This clone was seen just once. V is TRBV5-6 and J is TRBJ2-7, with TRBD1 matching 9 bases. The junction had 8 bases not matched to a gene; V was cut back by 3 bases and J by 4 bases. Per germline, CDR1 SGHDT and CDR2 YYEEEE. The CDR3 loop spans 15 amino acids. CDR3 nucleotides: TGTGCCAGCAGCTATCTACCGACAGGGGGATACGAGCAGTACTTC. Translating it yields CASSYLPTGGYEQYF.

The gene calls are TRBV29-1 and TRBJ2-5, with TRBD2 matching 14 bases. The germline gives CDR1 SQVTM, CDR2 ANQGSEA. The CDR3 spans 16 residues. V was clipped by 4 bases and J by 4 bases; unmatched bases: 8. Here the CDR3 DNA reads TGCAGCGTTGGGGGACTAGCGGGAGAGACGCCAGAGACCCAGTACTTC. Encoded protein: CSVGGLAGETPETQYF.

The chain couples TRBV7-9 to TRBJ2-5; 9 bases agree with TRBD1. V lost 5 bases and J lost 6; bases outside the gene matches: 10. The CDR3 totals 15 residues. CDR1 is SEHNR, CDR2 FQNEAQ, per germline (reference sequence). Written as DNA, the CDR3 is TGTGCCAGCAGCACTTGGACAGGGGTCGAAAAGACCCAGTACTTC. Translated: CASSTWTGVEKTQYF.

The chain joins TRBV3-1 (or the pseudogene TRBV3-2) to TRBJ2-1, with D perhaps being TRBD1 or TRBD2 (6 bases each). Trimming shortened V by 4 bases and J by 6 bases, and 22 bases separated the two germline ends. The CDR3 has 17 residues. CDR1 is LGHDT, CDR2 YNNKEL, per germline (reference sequence). CDR3 in amino acids: CASSPDSRRGFPNEQFF. The DNA of the CDR3 is TGTGCCAGCAGCCCGGACTCGAGGAGGGGGTTCCCCAATGAGCAGTTCTTC.

This rearrangement joins TRBV5-5 to TRBJ1-2, with D possibly being TRBD1 (6 bases). Per germline, CDR1 SGHKS and CDR2 YYEKEE (reference sequence). This CDR3 has 18 amino acids. The V gene lost 4 bases and the J gene lost 7 bases, with 29 bases spanning the gap. CDR3 sequence reads: CASSLGNSHREIRGGYTF. The CDR3 nucleotides are TGTGCCAGCAGCCTCGGGAATTCTCACAGGGAAATTAGGGGTGGCTACACCTTC.

The rearrangement uses TRBV7-9 and TRBJ2-3; D not certain. Germline V lookup: CDR1 SEHNR, CDR2 FQNEAQ (reference sequence). This CDR3 has 15 amino acids. The ends were cut back, 1 base at V and 1 base at J, with 9 bases in the middle. The CDR3 region is CASSLVMTGTDTQYF. The CDR3 DNA is TGTGCCAGCAGCTTAGTTATGACGGGCACAGATACGCAGTATTTT.

The chain joins TRBV25-1 to TRBJ1-2; tentative D call: TRBD1 (5 bases). Trimming left V 3 bases short and J 9 bases short, with 14 bases between. CDR3 length equals 13 residues. The germline CDR1 and CDR2 sequences are MGHDK and SYGVNS. CDR3 residues: CASSEGKEGSYTF. In nucleotides, the CDR3 is TGTGCCAGCAGTGAGGGAAAAGAGGGGAGCTACACCTTC.

CDR3 sequence: CASSSSVAQSSYEQYF. CDR3 DNA sequence: TGTGCCAGCAGCTCCTCGGTAGCGCAGAGCTCCTACGAGCAGTACTTC. This chain connects TRBV28 to TRBJ2-7; a weak D match, TRBD2 (5 bases). The germline V gene encodes CDR1 MDHEN and CDR2 SYDVKM. CDR3 length: 16 residues. With 6 bases removed from V and 0 bases from J, the gap between germline ends came to 18 bases. The full variable domain, its missing parts supplied by reference TRBV28 and TRBJ2-7, is DVKVTQSSRYLVKRTGEKVFLECVQDMDHENMFWYRQDPGLGLRLIYFSYDVKMKEKGDIPEGYSVSREKKERFSLILESASTNQTSMYLCASSSSVAQSSYEQYFGPGTRLTVT.

V is TRBV4-3 and J is TRBJ2-2; possible D gene TRBD1, 6 bases. The CDR3 extends over 16 amino acids. CDR1 is LGHNA, CDR2 YSLEER, per germline. The germline V and J ends were trimmed by 1 base and 8 bases, with 17 bases remaining between them. The CDR3 DNA reads TGCGCCAGCAGCCAAGTTTTTACAGGGTTGTTTGGGGAGCTGTTTTTT. Translation gives CASSQVFTGLFGELFF.

The rearrangement uses TRBV11-3 and TRBJ1-1; TRBD1 agrees at 8 bases. V lost 8 bases to trimming and J lost 2 bases; unmatched junction nucleotides: 4. The germline CDR1 and CDR2 sequences are SGHNT and YENEEA. The CDR3 is 13 residues long. The CDR3 nucleotides read TGTGCCAGCTCCGGACAGGGTAACACTGAAGCTTTCTTT. It specifies CASSGQGNTEAFF.

The chain has TRBV2 and TRBJ1-5; 8 bases map to TRBD1. The J segment lost 2 bases and the V segment lost 6 bases, leaving 3 bases of the junction unmatched. The CDR3 extends over 14 amino acids. The germline gives CDR1 SNHLY, CDR2 FYNNEI. CDR3 nucleotides: TGTGCCAGCAGCCAGACAGGGGGCAATCAGCCCCAGCATTTT. As protein: CASSQTGGNQPQHF.

This clone was observed a handful of times. The chain couples TRBV5-4 to TRBJ2-7; 7 nucleotides match TRBD2. The trim removed 5 bases at V and 0 bases at J, leaving 8 bases unmatched. CDR1 is SGHNT and CDR2 is YYREEE in the germline V gene (reference sequence). This CDR3 spans 15 amino acids. CDR3 sequence: CASSKTSRSSYEQYF. DNA of the CDR3: TGTGCCAGCAGTAAGACTAGCAGGAGCTCCTACGAGCAGTACTTC.

The genes are TRBV6-5 and TRBJ2-5, with D perhaps given as TRBD1 or TRBD2 (6 bases each). V dropped 10 bases and J dropped 7 bases, with 25 bases sitting between them. Germline CDR1 MNHEY, CDR2 SVGAGI. CDR3 length: 15 amino acids. The CDR3 nucleotides read TGTGCCACCATCCGGGGGCCAGCCCAAGGGAGGACCCAGTACTTC. It codes for CATIRGPAQGRTQYF.

The rearrangement links TRBV19 to TRBJ1-2, with 10 nucleotides matching TRBD1. Germline CDR1 is LNHDA and CDR2 is SQIVND (reference sequence). The V segment lost 5 bases and the J segment 0 bases; nucleotides outside the gene matches: 6. CDR3 size: 16 residues. Here the CDR3 reads CASSGGQGRSNYGYTF. The CDR3 DNA reads as TGTGCCAGTAGTGGGGGACAGGGGCGTTCTAACTATGGCTACACCTTC.

The chain links TRBV7-9 to TRBJ1-2, with 7 bases lining up with TRBD1. The V and J ends lost 5 bases and 7 bases, in that order; junction bases with no gene match: 13. The CDR3 runs to 15 residues. Germline CDR1 is SEHNR and CDR2 is FQNEAQ (reference sequence). In nucleotides, the CDR3 is TGTGCCAGCAGCACCTGGGACAGTGGAACGGGTGGCTACACCTTC. It specifies CASSTWDSGTGGYTF. Together with reference TRBV7-9 and TRBJ1-2, the CDR3 gives the full variable domain: DTGVSQNPRHKITKRGQNVTFRCDPISEHNRLYWYRQTLGQGPEFLTYFQNEAQLEKSRLLSDRFSAERPKGSFSTLEIQRTEQGDSAMYLCASSTWDSGTGGYTFGSGTRLTVV.

The rearrangement joins TRBV27 to TRBJ1-4; D gene unclear. Trimming stripped 0 bases from V and 0 bases from J, with 8 bases between. The CDR3 runs to 16 residues. Germline V gene data show CDR1 as MNHEY and CDR2 as SMNVEV (reference sequence). The CDR3 sequence is CASSLSGVATNEKLFF. The CDR3 DNA reads TGTGCCAGCAGTTTATCGGGAGTTGCAACTAATGAAAAACTGTTTTTT.

The chain is built from TRBV6-2 or TRBV6-3 and TRBJ1-3, with D possibly TRBD1 on 5 matching bases. Germline assignment: CDR1 MNHEY and CDR2 SVGEGT. V gave up 6 bases and J gave up 5 bases, with 14 bases separating them. The CDR3 length is 14 residues. CDR3 sequence reads: CASSPRGGRNTIYF. The CDR3, as DNA: TGTGCCAGCAGCCCGCGCGGGGGTCGAAACACCATATATTTT.